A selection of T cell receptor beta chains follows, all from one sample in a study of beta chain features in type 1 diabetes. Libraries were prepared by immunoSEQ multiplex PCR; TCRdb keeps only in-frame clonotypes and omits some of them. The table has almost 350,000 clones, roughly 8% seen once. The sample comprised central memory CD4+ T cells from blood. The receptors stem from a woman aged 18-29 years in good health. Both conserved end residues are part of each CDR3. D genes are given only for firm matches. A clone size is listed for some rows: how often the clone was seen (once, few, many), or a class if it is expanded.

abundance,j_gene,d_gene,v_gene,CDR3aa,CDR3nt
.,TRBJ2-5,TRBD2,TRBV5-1,CASSSTAGGIQETQYF,TGCGCCAGCAGCTCCACAGCGGGAGGAATCCAAGAGACCCAGTACTTC
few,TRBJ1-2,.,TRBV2,CATKAIREHGYTF,TGTGCCACCAAAGCCATCAGGGAGCATGGCTACACCTTC
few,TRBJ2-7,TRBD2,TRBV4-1,CASSQAGGTPYEQYF,TGCGCCAGCAGCCAAGCGGGAGGAACCCCCTACGAGCAGTACTTC
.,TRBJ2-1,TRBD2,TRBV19,CASSIGTSGSMDEQFF,TGTGCCAGTAGTATAGGAACTAGCGGGAGTATGGATGAGCAGTTCTTC
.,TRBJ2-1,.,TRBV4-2,CASSQLGHKVNEQFF,TGTGCCAGCAGCCAGCTGGGACATAAAGTCAATGAGCAGTTCTTC
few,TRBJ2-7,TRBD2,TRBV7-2,CASSFPSGRAADFYEQYF,TGTGCCAGCAGCTTCCCTAGCGGGAGGGCCGCAGACTTCTACGAGCAGTACTTC
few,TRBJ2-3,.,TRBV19,CASTWGGRGADTQYF,TGTGCCAGTACTTGGGGGGGCCGTGGGGCAGATACGCAGTATTTT
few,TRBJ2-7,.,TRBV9,CASSVGARSTAYEQYF,TGTGCCAGCAGCGTAGGGGCGAGATCCACCGCATACGAGCAGTACTTC
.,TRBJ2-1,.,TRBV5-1,CASSSGEIYNEQFF,TGCGCCAGCAGCTCCGGGGAGATATACAATGAGCAGTTCTTC
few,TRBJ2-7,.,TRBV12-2,CASRFPGTIRYEQYF,TGTGCAAGTCGCTTTCCCGGGACTATTCGGTACGAGCAGTACTTC
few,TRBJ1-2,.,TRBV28,CASFQGFYYGYTF,TGTGCCAGCTTCCAGGGCTTCTACTATGGCTACACCTTC
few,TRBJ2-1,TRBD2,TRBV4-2,CASSLLAGVGEQFF,TGTGCCAGCAGCCTACTAGCGGGAGTGGGTGAGCAGTTCTTC
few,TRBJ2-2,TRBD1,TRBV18,CASSRQGNSGELFF,TGTGCCAGCTCTCGACAGGGAAATTCCGGGGAGCTGTTTTTT
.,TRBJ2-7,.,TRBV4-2,CASSQDHTNPEQYF,TGTGCCAGCAGCCAAGATCATACCAACCCCGAGCAGTACTTC
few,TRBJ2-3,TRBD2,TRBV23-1,CASSQFGNSGRAKSTDTQYF,TGCGCCAGCAGTCAGTTTGGTAATAGCGGGAGGGCCAAAAGCACAGATACGCAGTATTTT
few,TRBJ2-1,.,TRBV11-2,CASSHAGNEQFF,TGTGCCAGCAGCCATGCGGGAAATGAGCAGTTCTTC
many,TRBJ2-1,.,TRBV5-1,CASSLGDWSYNEQFF,TGCGCCAGCAGCTTGGGGGACTGGAGTTACAATGAGCAGTTCTTC
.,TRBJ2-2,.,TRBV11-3,CASSPGVNTGELFF,TGTGCCAGCAGCCCGGGGGTTAACACCGGGGAGCTGTTTTTT
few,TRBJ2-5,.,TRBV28,CASRPQGLETQYF,TGTGCCAGCAGGCCCCAGGGGCTGGAGACCCAGTACTTC
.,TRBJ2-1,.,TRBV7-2,CASSLIWGNNEQFF,TGTGCCAGCAGCTTAATCTGGGGAAACAATGAGCAGTTCTTC
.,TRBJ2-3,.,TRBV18,CASSPPSSGGSTDTQYF,TGTGCCAGCTCACCACCGAGTTCCGGGGGTAGCACAGATACGCAGTATTTT
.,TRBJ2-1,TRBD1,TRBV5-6,CASSFRTGGLQSSYNEQFF,TGTGCCAGCAGCTTCAGGACAGGGGGCTTACAGAGCTCCTACAATGAGCAGTTCTTC
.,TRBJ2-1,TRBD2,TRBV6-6,CASSTGLASSYNEQFF,TGTGCCAGCAGTACGGGACTAGCGAGCTCCTACAATGAGCAGTTCTTC
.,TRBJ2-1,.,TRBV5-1,CASSLASRSDLNEQFF,TGCGCCAGCAGCTTGGCGTCCAGGTCGGACCTCAATGAGCAGTTCTTC
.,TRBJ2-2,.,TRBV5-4,CASSLWAGSGELFF,TGTGCCAGCAGCTTGTGGGCAGGGTCCGGGGAGCTGTTTTTT